Listed here are 28 T cell receptor beta chains from one sample, sequenced in a study of T cells in Graves' hyperthyroidism and ophthalmopathy. What was amplified from RNA transcripts were TCR beta CDR3 regions. Using the HTBI primer set, a first-round RT-PCR was run on the TCR CDR3. TCRdb recomputed calls from the multiplex PCR reads with MiXCR, one row per CDR3 protein. The repertoire consists of about 610,000 distinct CDR3 sequences, with 14% to 15% occurring once and the leading ten covering about 4%. Sequencing was performed on blood. These receptors were collected from a woman in her thirties or forties with Graves' ophthalmopathy.

This sequence joins TRBV30 and TRBJ2-7, with D possibly being TRBD2 (5 bases). The germline V gene has CDR1 GTSNPN and CDR2 SVGIG (reference sequence). This CDR3 comprises 12 residues. Written as DNA, the CDR3 is TGTAGTGGAGGCACTCAACTCTACGAGCAGTACTTC. It yields the protein CSGGTQLYEQYF.

V is TRBV27 and J is TRBJ1-1; no reliable D call. Trimming took off 7 bases at V and 7 bases at J, with 10 bases between the two ends. Germline V CDR1 and CDR2: MNHEY, SMNVEV (reference sequence). The CDR3 runs to 11 residues. The CDR3 DNA reads TGTGCCAGCACCTTGGGTAATGAAGCTTTCTTT. It encodes CASTLGNEAFF.

V gene TRBV12-3 or TRBV12-4 combines with J gene TRBJ2-2; 9 nucleotides match TRBD2. V lost 5 bases, J lost 2 bases, and 3 bases stayed unmatched. CDR3 size: 15 residues. CDR3 sequence reads: CASSPGLANTGELFF. The CDR3 nucleotides read TGTGCCAGCAGTCCGGGACTAGCCAACACCGGGGAGCTGTTTTTT.

This clonotype was observed a handful of times. V gene TRBV6-1 combines with J gene TRBJ2-5; no clear D. The CDR3 covers 13 residues. The V gene lost 4 bases and the J gene lost 5 bases, with 11 bases spanning the gap. The germline gives CDR1 MNHNS, CDR2 SASEGT. The CDR3 loop reads CASSVYRVETQYF. CDR3 DNA sequence: TGTGCCAGCAGTGTCTATAGGGTGGAGACCCAGTACTTC.

In this sample, this clonotype turned up many times. The chain employs TRBV10-3 and TRBJ1-5; D unresolved. The V end lost 4 bases, the J end lost 5 bases, and 9 bases lay between the germline ends. Germline-derived CDR1 and CDR2 are ENHRY and SYGVKD. The CDR3 contains 13 residues. CDR3 bases: TGTGCCATCAGTGGGGATGGGTATCAGCCCCAGCATTTT. This codes for CAISGDGYQPQHF.

The chain couples TRBV12-3 or TRBV12-4 to TRBJ1-2; D unclear. With 8 bases removed from V and 3 bases from J, the gap between germline ends came to 13 bases. The CDR3 spans 13 residues. In DNA form, the CDR3 reads TGTGCCAGCTCTGGCAGGACCTACTATGGCTACACCTTC. Protein product: CASSGRTYYGYTF.

This clonotype was counted ten times or more. This chain joins TRBV9 and TRBJ2-5, with D possibly matching TRBD1 (5 bases). Germline V gene data show CDR1 as SGDLS and CDR2 as YYNGEE. V gave up 3 bases and J gave up 2 bases, with 11 bases separating them. CDR3 length: 14 residues. CDR3 protein: CASSARQLQETQYF. The CDR3 DNA reads as TGTGCCAGCAGCGCCAGACAGTTGCAAGAGACCCAGTACTTC.

Many counts were recorded for this clonotype. This sequence joins TRBV25-1 and TRBJ1-2; 7 positions match TRBD1. This CDR3 is 13 amino acids long. The trim removed 5 bases at V and 8 bases at J, leaving 8 bases unmatched. CDR1 is MGHDK and CDR2 is SYGVNS in the germline V gene. CDR3 residues: CASSISTGTGYTF. CDR3 in DNA: TGTGCCAGCAGTATCTCGACAGGGACGGGCTACACCTTC.

This clonotype was seen repeatedly, ten times or more. The chain is built from TRBV15 and TRBJ2-5, with D perhaps TRBD2 (6 bases). The CDR3 length is 15 residues. V lost 0 bases to trimming and J lost 5 bases, with 13 bases between them. Germline V lookup: CDR1 LNHNV, CDR2 YYDKDF (reference sequence). The CDR3 loop reads CATSRDNSGRETQYF. DNA of the CDR3: TGTGCCACCAGCAGAGATAACTCTGGGAGGGAGACCCAGTACTTC.

In its sample, this clonotype was seen many times. J is TRBJ2-7 and V is TRBV6-5, with 9 bases fitting TRBD1. J lost 9 bases, V lost 0 bases, and 12 bases had no gene match. The CDR3 extends over 16 amino acids. The germline V gene has CDR1 MNHEY and CDR2 SVGAGI. CDR3 residues: CASSYSGRQGGNGQYF. The CDR3 bases are TGTGCCAGCAGTTACTCAGGGAGACAGGGGGGCAACGGGCAGTACTTC.

This clonotype was found many times. This chain joins TRBV28 and TRBJ2-7; no reliable D call. This CDR3 has 12 residues. The germline V and J ends were trimmed by 2 bases and 5 bases, with 7 bases remaining between them. Germline V gene data show CDR1 as MDHEN and CDR2 as SYDVKM. CDR3: CASSLKGDEQYF. CDR3 nucleotide sequence: TGTGCCAGCAGTTTAAAAGGTGACGAGCAGTACTTC.

This clonotype was seen repeatedly, ten times or more. DNA of the CDR3: TGTGCCAGCAGGCCGACAGGGGGCGGTGAAGCTTTCTTT. Translating gives CASRPTGGGEAFF. The rearrangement joins TRBV7-8 to TRBJ1-1; 10 nucleotides match TRBD1. Germline V lookup: CDR1 SGHVS, CDR2 FQNEAQ. This CDR3 contains 13 residues. Trimming took 6 bases from V and 7 from J; bases not matched to a gene: 5.

In its sample, this clonotype was seen many times. The chain employs TRBV29-1 and TRBJ1-1; possible D gene TRBD1, 5 bases. CDR1 and CDR2 (germline): SQVTM, ANQGSEA. V was pared by 5 bases and J by 5 bases, with 15 bases between. The CDR3 is made up of 13 amino acids. The chain's CDR3 is CSVSRELGTEAFF. The DNA of the CDR3 is TGCAGCGTTTCCAGGGAATTGGGAACTGAAGCTTTCTTT. Together with reference TRBV29-1 and TRBJ1-1, the CDR3 gives the full variable domain: SAVISQKPSRDICQRGTSLTIQCQVDSQVTMMFWYRQQPGQSLTLIATANQGSEATYESGFVIDKFPISRPNLTFSTLTVSNMSPEDSSIYLCSVSRELGTEAFFGQGTRLTVV.

This clonotype was detected many times. The gene calls are TRBV19 and TRBJ2-2, with a weak D call TRBD1 (5 bases). The CDR3 extends over 14 amino acids. Trimming pared 7 bases from V and 3 bases from J, leaving 12 bases between. Germline V gene data show CDR1 as LNHDA and CDR2 as SQIVND (reference sequence). The CDR3 bases are TGTGCCAGTACCCTGGGGCCAGACACCGGGGAGCTGTTTTTT. It is translated as CASTLGPDTGELFF. Full variable domain (remainder filled in from reference TRBV19 and TRBJ2-2): DGGITQSPKYLFRKEGQNVTLSCEQNLNHDAMYWYRQDPGQGLRLIYYSQIVNDFQKGDIAEGYSVSREKKESFPLTVTSAQKNPTAFYLCASTLGPDTGELFFGEGSRLTVL.

This clonotype was counted many times. The chain recombines TRBV29-1 with TRBJ2-5, with a tentative D call TRBD2 (6 bases). CDR3 length: 15 amino acids. Trimming shortened V by 0 bases and J by 1 base, and 12 bases separated the two germline ends. The germline gives CDR1 SQVTM, CDR2 ANQGSEA. The CDR3 region has the DNA TGCAGCGTTGAAGATCCAAGACTAGGCCAAGAGACCCAGTACTTC. This encodes CSVEDPRLGQETQYF.

This clonotype was seen at least ten times. V is TRBV28 and J is TRBJ2-7, with 7 bases identical to TRBD2. Germline values: CDR1 MDHEN, CDR2 SYDVKM. CDR3 length equals 17 residues. V lost 1 base and J lost 2; bases outside the gene matches: 11. The DNA of the CDR3 is TGTGCCAGCAGTTTATTTTCTGTAGGCGGGAGAACCTACGAGCAGTACTTC. Translation: CASSLFSVGGRTYEQYF.

This clonotype showed up many times. V usage is TRBV19 and J usage is TRBJ1-2, with D unclear. CDR1 is LNHDA, CDR2 SQIVND, per germline (reference sequence). V lost 6 bases, J lost 5 bases, and 16 bases lay in between. This CDR3 comprises 14 residues. DNA of the CDR3: TGTGCCAGTAGCACCCAGAGGGATAGATATGGCTACACCTTC. This codes for CASSTQRDRYGYTF.

There are many counts of this clonotype. The chain carries TRBV11-2 and TRBJ2-2; D perhaps matches TRBD2 (5 bases). V was clipped by 5 bases and J by 0 bases, with 13 bases between them. The CDR3 length is 16 residues. Germline loops: CDR1 SGHAT, CDR2 FQNNGV. In DNA, the CDR3 is TGTGCCAGCAGCCCCGCGGGTGCCGCGAACACCGGGGAGCTGTTTTTT. It codes for CASSPAGAANTGELFF.

Ten or more counts support this clonotype. The genes are TRBV11-2 and TRBJ2-2; 11 nucleotides match TRBD2. This CDR3 has 15 amino acids. V trimming: 5 bases; J trimming: 5 bases; junction bases outside the gene matches: 4. The germline gives CDR1 SGHAT, CDR2 FQNNGV. The CDR3 loop reads CASSIRLAGTGELFF. For the CDR3, the DNA is TGTGCCAGCAGCATTAGACTAGCGGGAACCGGGGAGCTGTTTTTT.

There are many counts of this clonotype. The chain employs TRBV7-3 and TRBJ2-5; tentatively, D is TRBD2 (5 bases). V was cut by 1 base and J by 5 bases, with 14 bases left in between. The CDR3 totals 15 residues. Germline V gene lookup returns CDR1 SGHTA and CDR2 FQGTGA. The CDR3 bases are TGTGCCAGCAGCTTAAACGGGATCCCCCAGGAGACCCAGTACTTC. Translating it yields CASSLNGIPQETQYF.

This clonotype was observed a handful of times. The chain recombines TRBV6-2 or TRBV6-3 with TRBJ2-5; D not resolved. Trimming left V 2 bases short and J 5 bases short, with 18 bases between. Germline CDR1 and CDR2: MNHEY and SVGEGT. The length of the CDR3 is 16 residues. CDR3 loop: CASSYLLGPSRETQYF. In DNA form, the CDR3 reads TGTGCCAGCAGTTACCTACTCGGACCTTCTAGGGAGACCCAGTACTTC.

The sample holds many counts of this clonotype. V and J are TRBV7-9 and TRBJ2-7; D uncertain. This CDR3 contains 14 residues. Germline-derived CDR1 and CDR2 are SEHNR and FQNEAQ (reference sequence). V was pared by 3 bases and J by 3 bases, with 12 bases between. As DNA, the CDR3 is TGTGCCAGCAGCTTCGGCGTTCCCATCTACGAGCAGTACTTC. This gives the protein CASSFGVPIYEQYF.

The sample holds many counts of this clonotype. CDR3 in DNA: TGTGCCAGTAGTGTGAGGGGGCAAAACGTGAACACTGAAGCTTTCTTT. This sequence encodes CASSVRGQNVNTEAFF. This chain joins TRBV19 and TRBJ1-1, with TRBD1 matching over 7 bases. This CDR3 is 16 amino acids long. J gave up 0 bases and V 5 bases, and 9 bases lay outside the gene matches. The germline gives CDR1 LNHDA, CDR2 SQIVND (reference sequence).

The chain couples TRBV7-3 to TRBJ2-2, with a possible D match to TRBD2 (5 bases). Trimming stripped 5 bases from V and 1 base from J, with 14 bases between. The CDR3 totals 16 residues. Germline V gene data show CDR1 as SGHTA and CDR2 as FQGTGA. CDR3 in DNA: TGTGCCAGCAGCCCTCAATTAGCGAGGAACACCGGGGAGCTGTTTTTT. It translates to CASSPQLARNTGELFF.

This clonotype was counted only a few times. CDR3 loop: CASSSRGHSPLHF. For the CDR3, the DNA is TGTGCCAGCAGTTCTAGGGGGCATTCACCCCTCCACTTT. The genes are TRBV12-3 or TRBV12-4 and TRBJ1-6; 7 bases are a match to TRBD1. Germline trimming cut 4 bases from V and 8 bases from J; bases unmatched to any gene: 2. The CDR3 contains 13 residues.

This clonotype was detected many times. The chain uses TRBV20-1 and TRBJ2-7; 12 bases agree with TRBD2. Germline CDR1 DFQATT, CDR2 SNEGSKA (reference sequence). The V segment lost 5 bases and the J segment 5 bases; nucleotides outside the gene matches: 16. The CDR3 is 17 residues long. CDR3 protein: CSAGGLAGSGLDDEQYF. Written as DNA, the CDR3 is TGCAGTGCTGGTGGACTAGCGGGGTCGGGGTTAGACGACGAGCAGTACTTC.

Many counts were recorded for this clonotype. The J gene is TRBJ2-7, the V gene TRBV5-5; D gene unclear. The CDR3 contains 15 residues. Per germline, CDR1 SGHKS and CDR2 YYEKEE (reference sequence). Trimming left V 0 bases short and J 0 bases short, with 10 bases between. CDR3 nucleotide sequence: TGTGCCAGCAGCTTGGACACGAGGAGCTCCTACGAGCAGTACTTC. It encodes CASSLDTRSSYEQYF. The full variable domain, its missing parts supplied by reference TRBV5-5 and TRBJ2-7, is DAGVTQSPTHLIKTRGQQVTLRCSPISGHKSVSWYQQVLGQGPQFIFQYYEKEERGRGNFPDRFSARQFPNYSSELNVNALLLGDSALYLCASSLDTRSSYEQYFGPGTRLTVT.

This clonotype was found a few times. The rearrangement uses TRBV7-2 and TRBJ2-5; D remains unclear. The CDR3 is made up of 15 amino acids. V lost 0 bases, J lost 5 bases, and 13 bases lay in between. Germline values: CDR1 SGHTA, CDR2 FQGNSA. The CDR3 bases are TGTGCCAGCAGCTTAGCGCAGAGATCAGGCGAGACCCAGTACTTC. Translation gives CASSLAQRSGETQYF.